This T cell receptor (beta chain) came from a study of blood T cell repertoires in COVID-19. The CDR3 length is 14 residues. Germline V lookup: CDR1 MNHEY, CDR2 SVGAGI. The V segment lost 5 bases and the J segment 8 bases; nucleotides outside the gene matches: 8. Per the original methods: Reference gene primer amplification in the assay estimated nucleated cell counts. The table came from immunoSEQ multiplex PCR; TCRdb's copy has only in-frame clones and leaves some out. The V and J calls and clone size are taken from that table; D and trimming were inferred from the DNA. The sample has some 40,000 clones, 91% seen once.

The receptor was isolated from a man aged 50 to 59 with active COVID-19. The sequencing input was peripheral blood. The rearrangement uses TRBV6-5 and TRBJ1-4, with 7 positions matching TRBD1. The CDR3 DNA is TGTGCCAGCAGTATACAGGGGACTTGGGAAAAACTGTTTTTT. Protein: CASSIQGTWEKLFF.